This TCR beta chain appears in the sequencing data of a study of cytomegalovirus exposure and HLA in healthy donors. Study-wide findings and caveats: TCR beta chain V- and J-gene trimming was linked, in a later analysis, to a missense variant in DCLRE1C. The study had only CMV serostatus as immune exposure information.

13 Jbeta primers and 60 Vbeta primers were used for the PCR. Profiling relied on immunoSEQ multiplex PCR, and the TCRdb table lists in-frame clones only, not all of them. This listing includes approximately 200,000 clones. Healthy bone marrow donors made up the donors. In the case of this clone: Its antigen is not known.

The CDR3 totals 12 residues. Germline CDR1 and CDR2: SQVTM and ANQGSEA. The V gene end was trimmed by 7 bases and the J gene end by 2 bases; junction bases not matched to a gene: 4. This clonotype originated in a boy between 10 and 17 years old in good health and CMV-seronegative. Sequencing was done on a sample of PBMCs. The chain carries TRBV29-1 and TRBJ1-2; 7 bases map to TRBD1. The CDR3 DNA sequence: TGCAGCGCTTCGACAGGGAACTATGGCTACACCTTC. Translation gives CSASTGNYGYTF.